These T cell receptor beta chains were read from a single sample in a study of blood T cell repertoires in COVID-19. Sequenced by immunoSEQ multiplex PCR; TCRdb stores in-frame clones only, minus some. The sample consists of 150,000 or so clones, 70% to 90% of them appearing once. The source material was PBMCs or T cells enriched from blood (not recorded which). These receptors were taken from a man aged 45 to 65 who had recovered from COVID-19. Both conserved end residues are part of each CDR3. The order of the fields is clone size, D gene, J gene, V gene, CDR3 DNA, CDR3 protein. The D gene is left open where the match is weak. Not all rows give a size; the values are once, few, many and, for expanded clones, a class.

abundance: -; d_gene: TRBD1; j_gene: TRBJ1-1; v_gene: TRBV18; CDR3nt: TGTGCCAGCTCGCCGGACAGGGCAGGGAATACTGAAGCTTTCTTT; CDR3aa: CASSPDRAGNTEAFF
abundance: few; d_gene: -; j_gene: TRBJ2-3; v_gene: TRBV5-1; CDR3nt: TGCGCCAGCAGCTTGGAATTCGTAGCGGATACGCAGTATTTT; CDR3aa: CASSLEFVADTQYF
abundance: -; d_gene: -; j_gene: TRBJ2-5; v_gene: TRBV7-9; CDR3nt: TGTGCCAGCAGCTCCCGGGTCGGCGGCCAAGAGACCCAGTACTTC; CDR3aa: CASSSRVGGQETQYF
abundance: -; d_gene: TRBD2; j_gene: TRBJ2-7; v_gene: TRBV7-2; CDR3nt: TGTGCCAGCAGCTTGACTAGCGGAGACTACGAGCAGTACTTC; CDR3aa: CASSLTSGDYEQYF
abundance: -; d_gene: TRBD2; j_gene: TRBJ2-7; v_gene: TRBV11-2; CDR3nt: TGTGCCAGCAGCCGGGAGTTACGGGGGGACTCCTACGAGCAGTACTTC; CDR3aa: CASSRELRGDSYEQYF
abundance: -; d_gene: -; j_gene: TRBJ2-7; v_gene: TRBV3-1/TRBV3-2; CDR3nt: TGTGCCAGCAGCCAAGAGTATTCTACGGGCGGGGCCACCTACGAGCAGTACTTC; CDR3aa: CASSQEYSTGGATYEQYF
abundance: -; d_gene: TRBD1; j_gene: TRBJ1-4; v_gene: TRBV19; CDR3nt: TGTGCCAGTAAAGGGGACAGTTTAAATGAAAAACTGTTTTTT; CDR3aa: CASKGDSLNEKLFF
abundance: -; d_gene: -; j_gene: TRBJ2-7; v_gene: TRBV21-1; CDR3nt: TGTGCCAGCAGCAAAGGAGAGCGCTACGAGCAGTACTTC; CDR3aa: CASSKGERYEQYF
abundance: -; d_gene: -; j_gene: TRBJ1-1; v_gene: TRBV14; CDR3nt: TGTGCCAGCAGCTTTGGGCGGGGCAGCTTGAACACTGAAGCTTTCTTT; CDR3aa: CASSFGRGSLNTEAFF
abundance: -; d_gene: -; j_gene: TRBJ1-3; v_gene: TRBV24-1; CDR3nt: TGTGCCACCAGTGACCCAGGGGACGGCGACGTCTCTGGAAACACCATATATTTT; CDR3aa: CATSDPGDGDVSGNTIYF
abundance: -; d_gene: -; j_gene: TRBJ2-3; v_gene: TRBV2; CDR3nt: TGTGCCAGCGTTTTGGGGGGTCCCCTCACAGATACGCAGTATTTT; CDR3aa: CASVLGGPLTDTQYF
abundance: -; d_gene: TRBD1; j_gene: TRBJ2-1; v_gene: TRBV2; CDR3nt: TGTGCCAGTCGGCGGACAGGGGGTAATCCTGACGACAATGAGCAGTTCTTC; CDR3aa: CASRRTGGNPDDNEQFF
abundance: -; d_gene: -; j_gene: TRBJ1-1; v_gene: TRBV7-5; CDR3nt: TGTGCCAGAAGCTTTTTCCAGGGGCCCCCGGATAACACTGAAGCTTTCTTT; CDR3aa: CARSFFQGPPDNTEAFF
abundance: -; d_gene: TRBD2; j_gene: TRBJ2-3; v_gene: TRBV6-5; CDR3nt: TGTGCCAGCAGTCGTAGCGGGGAAACAGATACGCAGTATTTT; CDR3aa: CASSRSGETDTQYF
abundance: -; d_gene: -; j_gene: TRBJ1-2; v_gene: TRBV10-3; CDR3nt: TGTGCCATCAGTGAGGACCAGGATCCCTATGGCTACACCTTC; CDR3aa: CAISEDQDPYGYTF
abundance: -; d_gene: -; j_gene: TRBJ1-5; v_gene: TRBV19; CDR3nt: TGTGCCAGTAGTATTGTGGGGGGTCGGCAGCCCCAGCATTTT; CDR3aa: CASSIVGGRQPQHF
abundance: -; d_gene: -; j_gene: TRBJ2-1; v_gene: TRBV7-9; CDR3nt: TGTGCCAGCAGCCAGAAGCTGACAGGAAACAATGAGCAGTTCTTC; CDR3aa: CASSQKLTGNNEQFF
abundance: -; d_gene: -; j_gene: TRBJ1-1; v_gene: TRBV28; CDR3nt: TGTGCCAGCAGTTTCGGGGGGTCGAACACTGAAGCTTTCTTT; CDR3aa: CASSFGGSNTEAFF
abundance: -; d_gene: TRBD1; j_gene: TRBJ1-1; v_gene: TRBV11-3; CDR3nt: TGTGCCAGCAGCTTGACAGGGGGCACTGAAGCTTTCTTT; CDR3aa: CASSLTGGTEAFF
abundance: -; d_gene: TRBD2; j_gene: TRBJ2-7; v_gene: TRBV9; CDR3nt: TGTGCCAGCAACCTAGCGGGTGTAGGATACGAGCAGTACTTC; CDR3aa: CASNLAGVGYEQYF
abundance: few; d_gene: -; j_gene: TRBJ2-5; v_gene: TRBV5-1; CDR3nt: TGCGCCAGCAGCTTTCCAGGGGTAGAGACCCAGTACTTC; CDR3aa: CASSFPGVETQYF
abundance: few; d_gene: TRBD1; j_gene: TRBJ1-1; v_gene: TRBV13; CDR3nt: TGTGCCAGCAGCTTAGAGTACAGGGGGCACCTGAACACTGAAGCTTTCTTT; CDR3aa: CASSLEYRGHLNTEAFF
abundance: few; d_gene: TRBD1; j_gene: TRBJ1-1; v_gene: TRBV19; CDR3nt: TGTGCCAGTAGTAGGGGGACAGGGGAAGGGATGAACACTGAAGCTTTCTTT; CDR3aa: CASSRGTGEGMNTEAFF
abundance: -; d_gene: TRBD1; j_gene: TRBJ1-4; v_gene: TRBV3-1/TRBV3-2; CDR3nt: TGTGCCAGCGGGACAGGGTCTGAAAAACTGTTTTTT; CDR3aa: CASGTGSEKLFF
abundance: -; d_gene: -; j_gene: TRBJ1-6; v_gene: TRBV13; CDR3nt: TGTGCCAGCAGCCGTACAGGGCGAGGATCACCCCTCCACTTT; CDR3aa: CASSRTGRGSPLHF
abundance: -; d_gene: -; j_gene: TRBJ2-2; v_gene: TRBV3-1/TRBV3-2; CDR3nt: TGTGCCAGCAGCCCAATGGACAAAACGAACACCGGGGAGCTGTTTTTT; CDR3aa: CASSPMDKTNTGELFF
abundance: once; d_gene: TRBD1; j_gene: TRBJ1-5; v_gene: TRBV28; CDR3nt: TGTGCCAGCAGTTTAGGGACAGGGGGCCGGCAGCCCCAGCATTTT; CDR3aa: CASSLGTGGRQPQHF
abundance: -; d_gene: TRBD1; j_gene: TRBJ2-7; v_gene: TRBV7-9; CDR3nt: TGTGCCAGCAGCCATCCCGGGACAGGGGCCTACGAGCAGTACTTC; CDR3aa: CASSHPGTGAYEQYF
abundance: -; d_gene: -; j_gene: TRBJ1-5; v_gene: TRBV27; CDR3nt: TGTGCCAGCAGTGGGCAGTATAGCAATCAGCCCCAGCATTTT; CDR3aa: CASSGQYSNQPQHF
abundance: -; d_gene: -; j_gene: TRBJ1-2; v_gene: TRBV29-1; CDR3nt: TGCAGCGTGAGTCTAAGGGGATACTATGGCTACACCTTC; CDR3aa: CSVSLRGYYGYTF
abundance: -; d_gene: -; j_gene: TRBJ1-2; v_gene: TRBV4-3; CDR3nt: TGCGCCAGCAGCAGGGAGGGAAACCTTAACTATGGCTACACCTTC; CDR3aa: CASSREGNLNYGYTF
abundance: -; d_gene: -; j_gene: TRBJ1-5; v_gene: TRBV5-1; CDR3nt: TGCGCCAGCAGCTTGGATGTCGGCAGCGGTCAGCCCCAGCATTTT; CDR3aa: CASSLDVGSGQPQHF
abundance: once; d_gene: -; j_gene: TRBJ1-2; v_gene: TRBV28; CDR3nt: TGTGCCAGCAGTGTTGTGACAGGTGGTGGCTACACCTTC; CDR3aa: CASSVVTGGGYTF
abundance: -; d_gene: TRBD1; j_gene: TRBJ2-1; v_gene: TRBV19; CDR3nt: TGTGCCAGTAGGGGACAGGGGGCCCTGAACAATGAGCAGTTCTTC; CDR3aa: CASRGQGALNNEQFF
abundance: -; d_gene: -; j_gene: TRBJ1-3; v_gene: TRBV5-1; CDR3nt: TGCGCCAGCAGCTTGGCCAGCTCTGGAAACACCATATATTTT; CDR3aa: CASSLASSGNTIYF
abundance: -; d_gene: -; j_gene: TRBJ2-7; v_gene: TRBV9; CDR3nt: TGTGCCAGCAGCGGCGACCCATCGGGCTACGAGCAGTACTTC; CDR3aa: CASSGDPSGYEQYF
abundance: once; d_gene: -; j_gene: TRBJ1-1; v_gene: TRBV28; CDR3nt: TGTGCCAGCAGCCGTCCATGGGGGCGGCAGAACACTGAAGCTTTCTTT; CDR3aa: CASSRPWGRQNTEAFF
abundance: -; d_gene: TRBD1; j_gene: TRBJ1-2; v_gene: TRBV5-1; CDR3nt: TGCGCCAGCAGCTCGGGACAGGGGGCACGTGGCTACACCTTC; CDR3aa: CASSSGQGARGYTF
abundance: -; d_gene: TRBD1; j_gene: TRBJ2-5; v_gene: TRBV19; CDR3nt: TGTGCCAGTAGTATCACAGGGGCGGAGACCCAGTACTTC; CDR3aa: CASSITGAETQYF
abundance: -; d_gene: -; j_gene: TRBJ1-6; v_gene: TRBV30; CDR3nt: TGTGCCTGGAGACAGAATTCACCCCTCCACTTT; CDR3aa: CAWRQNSPLHF
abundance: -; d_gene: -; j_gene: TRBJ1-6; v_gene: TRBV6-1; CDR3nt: TGTGCCAGCAGTGAAGTAAGGCAGGGCGACTCACCCCTCCACTTT; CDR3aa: CASSEVRQGDSPLHF
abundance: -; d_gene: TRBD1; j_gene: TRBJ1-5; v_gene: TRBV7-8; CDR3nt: TGTGCCAGCAGCCGGGACAGAGATCAGCCCCAGCATTTT; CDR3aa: CASSRDRDQPQHF
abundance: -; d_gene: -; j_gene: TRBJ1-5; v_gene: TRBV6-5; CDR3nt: TGTGCCAGCAGGGGGGCAGGCCTGTCGCCCCAGCATTTT; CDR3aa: CASRGAGLSPQHF
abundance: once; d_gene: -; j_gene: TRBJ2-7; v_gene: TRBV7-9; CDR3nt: TGTGCCAGCAGCTTATTCCCCGGTCGCCGGAGCTCCTACGAGCAGTACTTC; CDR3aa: CASSLFPGRRSSYEQYF